Below, 24 T cell receptor beta chains from the same sample are listed, as sequenced in a study of OX40 agonist ivuxolimab in advanced cancers. Using immunoSEQ multiplex PCR, the repertoire was profiled, and TCRdb retains in-frame clones only, with some absent. This sample yields around 29,000 clones, of which 81% are seen a single time; approximately 30% belongs to the top ten. This sample comprised CD4+ or CD8+ T cells sorted from blood, obtained in a trial of the OX40 agonist ivuxolimab. These receptors were obtained from an adult with an advanced solid tumor such as melanoma, head and neck, liver or kidney cancer.

The gene calls are TRBV4-1 and TRBJ2-7; the D is unclear. Germline-derived CDR1 and CDR2 are MGHRA and YSYEKL. The CDR3 has 14 residues. Trimming left V 1 base short and J 2 bases short, with 9 bases between. The CDR3 DNA is TGCGCCAGCAGCCAAGGCCCCTTCGCCTACGAGCAGTACTTC. This encodes CASSQGPFAYEQYF.

This clone was observed a single time. This sequence joins TRBV5-1 and TRBJ2-7, with a weak D call TRBD1 (6 bases). The CDR3 is 15 amino acids. Trimming shortened V by 6 bases and J by 0 bases, and 16 bases separated the two germline ends. Germline V gene data show CDR1 as SGHRS and CDR2 as YFSETQ. DNA for the CDR3: TGCGCCAGCAAAATACAGGGTTCCCCCTCCTACGAGCAGTACTTC. Translating it yields CASKIQGSPSYEQYF.

The genes are TRBV15 and TRBJ1-5, with D tentatively TRBD1 (5 bases). Between the trimmed V and J ends, which lost 2 bases and 2 bases, there was a span of 13 bases. The CDR3 sequence is 16 residues long. Looked up from germline, CDR1 is LNHNV and CDR2 is YYDKDF (reference sequence). Here the CDR3 DNA reads TGTGCCACCAGCAGAATAGGAATACAGGGCAATCAGCCCCAGCATTTT. It specifies CATSRIGIQGNQPQHF.

The gene calls are TRBV5-1 and TRBJ2-1, with 11 bases matching TRBD2. Per germline, CDR1 SGHRS and CDR2 YFSETQ. The trim removed 5 bases at V and 4 bases at J, leaving 5 bases unmatched. The CDR3 has 15 residues. CDR3 sequence: CASRLTSGEYNEQFF. The CDR3 DNA reads as TGCGCCAGCAGACTGACTAGCGGGGAGTACAATGAGCAGTTCTTC.

The gene calls are TRBV4-1 and TRBJ2-2, with D possibly TRBD1 on 6 matching bases. The CDR3 totals 15 residues. Trimming pared 4 bases from V and 4 bases from J, leaving 13 bases between. Germline CDR1 MGHRA, CDR2 YSYEKL. CDR3 sequence (DNA): TGCGCCAGCAGCCCCTACAGGGTAGGCACCGGGGAGCTGTTTTTT. Translation gives CASSPYRVGTGELFF.

The chain uses TRBV4-2 and TRBJ2-7; the D call may be TRBD1 or TRBD2 (5 bases each). V lost 3 bases and J lost 1, with 13 bases in between. CDR1 and CDR2 (germline): LGHNA, YNFKEQ. The CDR3 spans 15 residues. The CDR3 protein is CASSHPLEGSYEQYF. The CDR3 nucleotides are TGTGCCAGCAGCCATCCGCTTGAGGGGTCCTACGAGCAGTACTTC.

V is TRBV16 and J is TRBJ2-1, with D uncertain. This CDR3 region has 15 residues. The germline gives CDR1 KGHSY, CDR2 FQNENV. Trimming took off 1 base at V and 2 bases at J, with 9 bases between the two ends. CDR3 region: CASSQFLQAYNEQFF. The CDR3 DNA sequence: TGTGCCAGCAGCCAATTTCTCCAGGCCTACAATGAGCAGTTCTTC.

The chain couples TRBV18 to TRBJ1-3; D perhaps matches TRBD1 (6 bases). Germline V gene data show CDR1 as KGHSH and CDR2 as LQKENI. The CDR3 is 16 residues long. Trimming shortened V by 0 bases and J by 3 bases, and 12 bases separated the two germline ends. CDR3 nucleotides: TGTGCCAGCTCACCACCAATACAGGGAAGTGGAAACACCATATATTTT. Residues: CASSPPIQGSGNTIYF.

V gene TRBV28 combines with J gene TRBJ2-3; TRBD2 is a possible D gene (6 bases). V lost 6 bases, J lost 1 base, and 14 bases lay in between. Germline-derived CDR1 and CDR2 are MDHEN and SYDVKM. This CDR3 contains 15 residues. The CDR3 DNA reads as TGTGCCAGCAGCTCGGGGTGGGGGGGCACAGATACGCAGTATTTT. Encoded protein: CASSSGWGGTDTQYF.

The chain combines TRBV28 with TRBJ2-4, with 15 bases that match TRBD2. The CDR3 is 15 residues long. The junction had 2 bases not matched to a gene; V was cut back by 6 bases and J by 5 bases. Germline CDR1 is MDHEN and CDR2 is SYDVKM. DNA of the CDR3: TGTGCCAGCAGACGGACTAGCGGGAGGGAAAACATTCAGTACTTC. This sequence encodes CASRRTSGRENIQYF.

This chain joins TRBV7-9 and TRBJ1-3, with a possible D match to TRBD1 (6 bases). Trimming took 5 bases from V and 2 from J, leaving 16 bases between them. This CDR3 has 16 residues. CDR1 is SEHNR and CDR2 is FQNEAQ in the germline V gene (reference sequence). This CDR3 reads CASSPPTGWAGNTIYF. DNA of the CDR3: TGTGCCAGCAGCCCCCCGACAGGTTGGGCTGGAAACACCATATATTTT. The full variable domain, completed using reference TRBV7-9 and TRBJ1-3, is DTGVSQNPRHKITKRGQNVTFRCDPISEHNRLYWYRQTLGQGPEFLTYFQNEAQLEKSRLLSDRFSAERPKGSFSTLEIQRTEQGDSAMYLCASSPPTGWAGNTIYFGEGSWLTVV.

The chain uses TRBV2 and TRBJ2-5; 14 bases map to TRBD2. With 5 bases clipped from V and 5 bases from J, the junction kept 7 bases outside the gene matches. There are 16 residues in the CDR3. CDR1 is SNHLY and CDR2 is FYNNEI in the germline V gene. CDR3: CASSRGLAGDWETQYF. CDR3 sequence (DNA): TGTGCCAGCAGTCGGGGACTAGCGGGAGACTGGGAGACCCAGTACTTC.

CDR3: CASSPRRGSYNEQFF. CDR3 in DNA: TGTGCCAGCTCACCACGGCGTGGCTCCTACAATGAGCAGTTCTTC. The rearrangement joins TRBV18 to TRBJ2-1; D gene ambiguous. V dropped 1 base and J dropped 0 bases, with 7 bases sitting between them. Germline-derived CDR1 and CDR2 are KGHSH and LQKENI. This CDR3 has 15 amino acids.

This clone was found once. The chain has TRBV5-6 and TRBJ1-5, with TRBD1 as a possible D gene (5 bases). The CDR3 has 14 residues. Germline assignment: CDR1 SGHDT and CDR2 YYEEEE. V was clipped by 1 base and J by 6 bases, with 11 bases between them. CDR3 residues: CASSLWGSTQPQHF. The CDR3 DNA reads as TGTGCCAGCAGCTTGTGGGGGTCAACTCAGCCCCAGCATTTT.

This chain joins TRBV7-9 and TRBJ2-1; 8 bases are shared with TRBD2. V dropped 2 bases and J dropped 5; count of bases not matched to a gene: 2. The CDR3 spans 14 residues. The germline CDR1 and CDR2 sequences are SEHNR and FQNEAQ (reference sequence). This CDR3 is CASSLTGGHNEQFF. The CDR3 DNA reads as TGTGCCAGCAGCTTAACGGGAGGGCACAATGAGCAGTTCTTC.

CDR3 residues: CASSLDRGIVETQYF. In DNA, the CDR3 is TGTGCCAGCAGCTTGGACAGGGGGATCGTAGAGACCCAGTACTTC. J is TRBJ2-5 and V is TRBV5-6, with TRBD1 identical over 8 bases. V dropped 0 bases and J dropped 4; count of bases not matched to a gene: 5. CDR1 and CDR2 from the germline V gene are SGHDT and YYEEEE. The length of the CDR3 is 15 residues.

The rearrangement uses TRBV4-2 and TRBJ2-5; 13 bases agree with TRBD2. The length of the CDR3 is 14 residues. The V segment lost 3 bases and the J segment 5 bases; nucleotides outside the gene matches: 0. CDR1 is LGHNA and CDR2 is YNFKEQ in the germline V gene. The CDR3 nucleotides read TGTGCCAGCAGCCAGGGACTAGCGGGGGAGACCCAGTACTTC. Residues: CASSQGLAGETQYF.

V and J are TRBV10-2 and TRBJ1-2; D remains unclear. This CDR3 has 15 amino acids. Between the trimmed V and J ends, which lost 7 bases and 6 bases, there was a span of 21 bases. Germline assignment: CDR1 WSHSY and CDR2 SAAADI. CDR3 protein: CASTFGETPADGYTF. The CDR3 DNA reads TGCGCCAGCACCTTTGGGGAAACGCCGGCCGATGGCTACACCTTC.

The CDR3 sequence: CASSWGVGHKAGYNEQFF. The CDR3 coding sequence is TGTGCCAGCAGCTGGGGGGTGGGTCATAAGGCCGGATACAATGAGCAGTTCTTC. This sequence joins TRBV7-6 and TRBJ2-1, with D possibly being TRBD2 (6 bases). Germline CDR1 and CDR2: SGHVS and FNYEAQ. This CDR3 contains 18 residues. Between the trimmed V and J ends, which lost 4 bases and 4 bases, there was a span of 23 bases.

Note on this clone: Germline is not matched at one junction end, which may reflect a read error. The chain links TRBV5-1 to TRBJ1-1, with 8 bases lining up with TRBD1. Per the germline V gene, CDR1 is SGHRS and CDR2 is YFSETQ. The CDR3 consists of 15 residues. The CDR3 spells CASSFGTGGNAEAFF. Here the CDR3 DNA reads TGCGCCAGCAGCTTTGGGACAGGAGGGAACGCTGAAGCTTTCTTT.

This clone was detected once. One end of the junction is discordant with germline, which a read error may explain. The J gene is TRBJ2-7, the V gene TRBV2, with 10 bases identical to TRBD2. CDR1 is SNHLY and CDR2 is FYNNEI in the germline V gene. The CDR3 runs 15 residues. The CDR3 bases are TGTGCCAGCAGCGAAGTCGGGACTAGCGCTTACGAGCAGTACTTC. Its protein product is CASSEVGTSAYEQYF.

V and J are TRBV1 and TRBJ1-3. TRBV1 represents a pseudogene. The CDR3 is 11 residues long. The CDR3 bases are TGCACCACCCCTATAGGAAACACCATATATTTT. Protein product: CTTPIGNTIYF.

The chain combines TRBV13 with TRBJ2-2; TRBD1 is a possible D gene (6 bases). V lost 6 bases to trimming and J lost 0 bases, with 14 bases between them. The CDR3 runs 16 residues. Germline CDR1 reads PRHDT; CDR2 reads FYEKMQ (reference sequence). The CDR3 DNA sequence: TGTGCCAGCAGGTCTACAGGGCGCGCGAACACCGGGGAGCTGTTTTTT. It yields the protein CASRSTGRANTGELFF.

This chain connects TRBV4-1 to TRBJ2-7; 8 bases are a match to TRBD1. The germline gives CDR1 MGHRA, CDR2 YSYEKL. The CDR3 has 13 residues. Germline trimming cut 4 bases from V and 2 bases from J; bases unmatched to any gene: 1. CDR3 amino acids: CASSRDRTYEQYF. The CDR3 DNA reads as TGCGCCAGCAGCCGGGACAGGACCTACGAGCAGTACTTC.